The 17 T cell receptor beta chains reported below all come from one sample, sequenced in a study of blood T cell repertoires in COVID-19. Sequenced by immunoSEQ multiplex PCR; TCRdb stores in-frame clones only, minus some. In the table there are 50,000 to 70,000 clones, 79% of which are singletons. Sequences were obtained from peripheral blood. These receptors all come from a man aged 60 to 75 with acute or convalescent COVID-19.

CDR3 in DNA: TGTGCCAGCAGCTTGGTCCAGGTCGATGCACTCGAAGCTTTCTTT. Its translation is CASSLVQVDALEAFF. The chain couples TRBV5-5 to TRBJ1-1; D unresolved. This CDR3 contains 15 residues. The germline gives CDR1 SGHKS, CDR2 YYEKEE (reference sequence). Trimming shortened V by 0 bases and J by 8 bases, and 17 bases separated the two germline ends.

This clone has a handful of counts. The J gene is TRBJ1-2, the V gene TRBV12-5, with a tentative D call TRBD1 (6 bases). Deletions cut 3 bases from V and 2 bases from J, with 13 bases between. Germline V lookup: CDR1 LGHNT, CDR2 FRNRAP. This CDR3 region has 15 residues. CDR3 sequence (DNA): TGTGCTAGTGGTTTTGAGGCCAGGGGAAACTATGGCTACACCTTC. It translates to CASGFEARGNYGYTF.

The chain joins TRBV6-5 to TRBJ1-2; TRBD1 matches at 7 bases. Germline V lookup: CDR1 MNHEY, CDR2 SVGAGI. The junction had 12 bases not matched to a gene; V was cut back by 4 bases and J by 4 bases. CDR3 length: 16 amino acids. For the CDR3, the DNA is TGTGCCAGCAGTTCCGAGGACAGGCGAACATCCTATGGCTACACCTTC. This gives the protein CASSSEDRRTSYGYTF.

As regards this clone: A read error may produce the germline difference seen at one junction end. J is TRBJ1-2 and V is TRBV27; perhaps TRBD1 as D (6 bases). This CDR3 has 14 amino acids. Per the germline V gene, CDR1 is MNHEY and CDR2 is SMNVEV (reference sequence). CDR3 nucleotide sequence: TGTGCCAGCAGTCCCATCAGGGGAAACTCTGGCTACACCTTC. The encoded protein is CASSPIRGNSGYTF.

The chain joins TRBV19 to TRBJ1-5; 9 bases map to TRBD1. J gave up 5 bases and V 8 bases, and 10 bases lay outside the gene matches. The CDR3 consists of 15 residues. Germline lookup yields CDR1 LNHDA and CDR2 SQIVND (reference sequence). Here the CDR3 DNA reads TGTGCCAGTTTAGGTTCGGGACAGGGTCATCAGCCCCAGCATTTT. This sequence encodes CASLGSGQGHQPQHF.

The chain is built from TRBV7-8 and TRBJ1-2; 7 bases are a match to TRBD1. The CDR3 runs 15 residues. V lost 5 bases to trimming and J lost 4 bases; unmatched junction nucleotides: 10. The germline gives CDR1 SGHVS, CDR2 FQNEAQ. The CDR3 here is CASSERRGQPYGYTF. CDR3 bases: TGTGCCAGCAGCGAACGCCGGGGACAGCCCTATGGCTACACCTTC.

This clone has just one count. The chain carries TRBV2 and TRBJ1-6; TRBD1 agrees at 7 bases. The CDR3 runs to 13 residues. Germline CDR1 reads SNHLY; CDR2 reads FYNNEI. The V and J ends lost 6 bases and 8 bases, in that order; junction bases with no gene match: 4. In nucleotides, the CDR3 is TGTGCCAGCAGGGGACAGACCGATTCACCCCTCCACTTT. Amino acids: CASRGQTDSPLHF.

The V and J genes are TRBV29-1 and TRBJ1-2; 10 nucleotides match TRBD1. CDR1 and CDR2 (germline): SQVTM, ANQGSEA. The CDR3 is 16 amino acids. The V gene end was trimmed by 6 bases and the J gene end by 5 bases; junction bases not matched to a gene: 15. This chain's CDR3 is CSVPAPGQGTGYGYTF. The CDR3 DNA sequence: TGCAGCGTCCCCGCCCCGGGACAGGGGACGGGATATGGCTACACCTTC.

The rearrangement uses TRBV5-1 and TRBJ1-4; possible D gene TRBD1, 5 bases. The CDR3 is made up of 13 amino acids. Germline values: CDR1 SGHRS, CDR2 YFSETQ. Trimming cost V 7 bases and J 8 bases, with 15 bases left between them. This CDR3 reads CASAGQGNEKLFF. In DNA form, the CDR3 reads TGCGCCAGCGCCGGCCAGGGAAACGAAAAACTGTTTTTT. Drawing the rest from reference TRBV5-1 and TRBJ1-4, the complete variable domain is KAGVTQTPRYLIKTRGQQVTLSCSPISGHRSVSWYQQTPGQGLQFLFEYFSETQRNKGNFPGRFSGRQFSNSRSEMNVSTLELGDSALYLCASAGQGNEKLFFGSGTQLSVL.

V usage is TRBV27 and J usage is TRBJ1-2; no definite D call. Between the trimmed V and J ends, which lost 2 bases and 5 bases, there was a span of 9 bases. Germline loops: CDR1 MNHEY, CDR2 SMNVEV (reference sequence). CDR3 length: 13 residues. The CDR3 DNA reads TGTGCCAGCAGTTTACAGCCGGGGTATGGCTACACCTTC. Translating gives CASSLQPGYGYTF.

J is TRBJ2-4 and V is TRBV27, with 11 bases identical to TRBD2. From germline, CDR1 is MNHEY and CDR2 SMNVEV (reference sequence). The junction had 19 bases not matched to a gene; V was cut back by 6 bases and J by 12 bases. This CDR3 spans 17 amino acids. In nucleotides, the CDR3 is TGTGCCAGCAGCACACTACCGGGACTAGCGGCCGGCGGGACTCAGTACTTC. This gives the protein CASSTLPGLAAGGTQYF.

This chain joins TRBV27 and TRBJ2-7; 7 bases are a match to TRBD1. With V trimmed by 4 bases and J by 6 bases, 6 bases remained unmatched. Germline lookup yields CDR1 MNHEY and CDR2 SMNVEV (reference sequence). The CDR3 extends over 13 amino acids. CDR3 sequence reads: CASSSDRVGEQYF. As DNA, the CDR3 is TGTGCCAGCAGTTCTGACAGGGTAGGCGAGCAGTACTTC.

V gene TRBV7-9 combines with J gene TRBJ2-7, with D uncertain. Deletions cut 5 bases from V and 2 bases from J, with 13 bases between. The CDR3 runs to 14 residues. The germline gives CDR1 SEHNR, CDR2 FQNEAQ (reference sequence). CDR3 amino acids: CASSVPGPPYEQYF. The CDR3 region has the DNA TGTGCCAGCAGCGTTCCGGGTCCCCCCTACGAGCAGTACTTC.

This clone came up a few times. The CDR3 DNA follows: TGTGCCAGTAGTATGAGGGGAGGGTCTAGCAATCAGCCCCAGCATTTT. As protein: CASSMRGGSSNQPQHF. The chain recombines TRBV19 with TRBJ1-5; D perhaps matches TRBD1 (5 bases). This CDR3 region has 16 residues. Between the trimmed V and J ends, which lost 3 bases and 0 bases, there was a span of 12 bases. CDR1 is LNHDA and CDR2 is SQIVND in the germline V gene (reference sequence).

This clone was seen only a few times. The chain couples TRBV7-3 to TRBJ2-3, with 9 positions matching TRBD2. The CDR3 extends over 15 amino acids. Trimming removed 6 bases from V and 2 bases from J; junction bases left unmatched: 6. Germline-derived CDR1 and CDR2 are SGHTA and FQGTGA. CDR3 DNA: TGTGCCAGCAGTAGGGGACTAGCATACACAGATACGCAGTATTTT. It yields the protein CASSRGLAYTDTQYF.

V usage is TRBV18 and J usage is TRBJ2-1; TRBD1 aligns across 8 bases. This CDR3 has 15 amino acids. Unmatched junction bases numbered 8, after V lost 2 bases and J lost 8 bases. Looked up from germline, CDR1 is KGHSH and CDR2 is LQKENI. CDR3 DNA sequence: TGTGCCAGCTCACCATCGACAGGGGAAAGGGATGAGCAGTTCTTC. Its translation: CASSPSTGERDEQFF.

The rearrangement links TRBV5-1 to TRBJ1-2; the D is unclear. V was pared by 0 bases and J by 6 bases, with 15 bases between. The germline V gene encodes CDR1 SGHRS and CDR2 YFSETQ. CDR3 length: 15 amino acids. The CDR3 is CASSLGLPLVDGYTF. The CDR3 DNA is TGCGCCAGCAGCTTGGGATTGCCGCTAGTAGATGGCTACACCTTC.